The 17 T cell receptor beta chains presented below share a single source sample, sequenced in a study of tumor-infiltrating lymphocytes in primary liver carcinoma. Bulk tissue was left unsorted, and RNA and DNA were co-extracted from about 19-30 mg of it. Production of TCR beta cDNA used 500 ng total RNA together with a constant-region primer. ARM-PCR was slightly modified, and three nested multiplex PCR rounds with it gave rise to the TCR beta libraries. TRBV1-TRBV30 forward primers paired with a C-beta reverse primer were used in the first two PCR rounds, which ran roughly 11 cycles each. TCRdb reprocessed the multiplex PCR reads via MiXCR and lists one record per CDR3 protein. The sample holds 70,000 to 95,000 distinct CDR3 sequences, roughly 69% seen once. The sequencing sample was made of liver tumor tissue from sampling region 4. Subset: tumor region T4, right-lateral pole. The receptors derive from a man aged 35-49 years with primary liver carcinoma and hepatitis B virus infection.

This clonotype is classed as medium-sized. V usage is TRBV5-1 and J usage is TRBJ2-2; TRBD2 matches 7 bases. V gave up 2 bases and J gave up 1 base; unmatched junction bases: 5. The CDR3 contains 16 residues. Germline CDR1 reads SGHRS; CDR2 reads YFSETQ. CDR3 in amino acids: CASSFRTSENTGELFF. The CDR3 DNA sequence: TGCGCCAGCAGCTTCCGCACTAGCGAGAACACCGGGGAGCTGTTTTTT.

This clonotype was seen many times. The chain carries TRBV4-1 and TRBJ2-7, with TRBD2 matching 9 bases. CDR3 length: 18 residues. Trimming took 0 bases from V and 0 from J; bases not matched to a gene: 9. Germline V gene lookup returns CDR1 MGHRA and CDR2 YSYEKL. CDR3 sequence reads: CASSQDTGWTSDSYEQYF. The CDR3 region has the DNA TGCGCCAGCAGCCAAGATACGGGATGGACTAGCGACTCCTACGAGCAGTACTTC.

This clonotype has a count of ten or more. The chain recombines TRBV7-9 with TRBJ2-5, with D unclear. The length of the CDR3 is 14 residues. Deletions cut 0 bases from V and 2 bases from J, with 7 bases between. Per the germline V gene, CDR1 is SEHNR and CDR2 is FQNEAQ (reference sequence). This chain's CDR3 is CASSLAGIQETQYF. CDR3 sequence (DNA): TGTGCCAGCAGCTTAGCGGGAATTCAAGAGACCCAGTACTTC.

This clonotype was counted ten times or more. The CDR3 here is CSASTLAGGYNEQFF. CDR3 DNA sequence: TGCAGTGCTAGTACGCTAGCGGGGGGATACAATGAGCAGTTCTTC. This sequence joins TRBV20-1 and TRBJ2-1; 11 nucleotides match TRBD2. The CDR3 contains 15 residues. V shed 3 bases and J 4 bases; nucleotides not matched to a gene: 5. Germline V gives CDR1 DFQATT, CDR2 SNEGSKA (reference sequence).

On this clonotype: One junction end disagrees with the germline gene, perhaps due to a read error. The chain employs TRBV7-9 and TRBJ2-3; a possible D gene is TRBD1 (6 bases). Per the germline V gene, CDR1 is SEHNR and CDR2 is FQNEAQ (reference sequence). The CDR3 consists of 16 residues. In nucleotides, the CDR3 is TGTGTCAGTACTAACTTGGACAGAGACGGCACAGATACGCACTATTTT. This gives the protein CVSTNLDRDGTDTHYF. Combining the CDR3 with reference TRBV7-9 and TRBJ2-3 gives the whole variable domain DTGVSQNPRHKITKRGQNVTFRCDPISEHNRLYWYRQTLGQGPEFLTYFQNEAQLEKSRLLSDRFSAERPKGSFSTLEIQRTEQGDSAMYLCVSTNLDRDGTDTHYFGPGTRLTVL.

This sequence joins TRBV11-1 and TRBJ2-1; 13 bases fit TRBD2. The germline gives CDR1 SGHAT, CDR2 FQDESV (reference sequence). The CDR3 loop spans 17 amino acids. The V segment lost 5 bases and the J segment 13 bases; nucleotides outside the gene matches: 17. CDR3: CASSLGLAGEVDIEQFF. CDR3 sequence (DNA): TGTGCCAGCAGCCTAGGACTAGCGGGAGAAGTTGACATTGAACAGTTCTTC.

As concerns this clonotype: A read error is likely, as this CDR3 ends without the conserved phenylalanine or tryptophan. The chain joins TRBV5-1 to TRBJ1-1, with a tentative D call TRBD1 (5 bases). Per germline, CDR1 SGHRS and CDR2 YFSETQ. The V gene lost 0 bases and the J gene lost 4 bases, with 13 bases spanning the gap. The CDR3 covers 15 residues. The CDR3 nucleotides read TGCGCCAGCAGCTTGGCTTCGGGGGGTAGCACTGAAGCTTTCGTT. It specifies CASSLASGGSTEAFV.

The chain uses TRBV5-1 and TRBJ2-7; D is uncertain. Germline V gene sequence: CDR1 SGHRS, CDR2 YFSETQ. The CDR3 is made up of 11 amino acids. The CDR3 here is CTNSSSYEQYF. The CDR3 coding sequence is TGCACCAACAGCTCATCCTACGAGCAGTACTTC.

The genes are TRBV4-1 and TRBJ1-4; D unclear. Germline V lookup: CDR1 MGHRA, CDR2 YSYEKL. This CDR3 is built from 16 residues. CDR3 in DNA: TGCGTCGGCAGCCAAGTCCCCGGGGAAACTAATGAAAAACTGTTTTTT. This encodes CVGSQVPGETNEKLFF.

The chain uses TRBV29-1 and TRBJ2-1, with D possibly called TRBD1 or TRBD2 (5 bases each). The V gene lost 8 bases and the J gene lost 0 bases, with 14 bases spanning the gap. Germline CDR1 is SQVTM and CDR2 is ANQGSEA. The CDR3 consists of 14 residues. In nucleotides, the CDR3 is TGCAGCATCGGGACGTCCAACTCCTACAATGAGCAGTTCTTC. Protein sequence: CSIGTSNSYNEQFF.

As regards this clonotype: At one end the junction does not follow the germline gene, possibly because of a read error. The chain employs TRBV6-5 and TRBJ1-5; 9 nucleotides align to TRBD1. The CDR3 totals 15 residues. The germline gives CDR1 MNHEY, CDR2 SVGAGI. The CDR3 nucleotides are TGTGACAGCAGTTACTCGACAGGGGGGGATCATCCCCAGCATTTT. Protein: CDSSYSTGGDHPQHF.

Notes on this clonotype: Without the conserved terminal phenylalanine or tryptophan, this CDR3 likely stems from a read error. J is TRBJ2-1 and V is TRBV5-1, with a tentative D call TRBD1 (7 bases). V gave up 3 bases and J gave up 7 bases, with 14 bases separating them. CDR1 SGHRS and CDR2 YFSETQ come from the germline V gene. The CDR3 is 14 amino acids. The CDR3 DNA follows: TGCGCCAGCAGCTGGGGGGACAGCTGGAATGAGCAGTTCATT. Its protein is CASSWGDSWNEQFI.

The V call is TRBV4-1, the J call TRBJ2-3; D remains ambiguous. Germline V CDR1 and CDR2: MGHRA, YSYEKL. The CDR3 runs to 15 residues. Trimming pared 0 bases from V and 7 bases from J, leaving 14 bases between. CDR3 amino acids: CASSQDLPSAHTQYF. The CDR3 DNA reads TGCGCCAGCAGCCAAGATCTCCCGTCCGCACATACGCAGTATTTT.

Remarks on this clonotype: Compared with germline, one end of the junction differs, possibly owing to a read error. CDR3 residues: CANSQDQARGNEKLSF. DNA of the CDR3: TGCGCCAACAGCCAAGATCAGGCGAGGGGAAACGAAAAACTGTCTTTT. This chain uses TRBV4-1 with TRBJ1-4; possible D gene TRBD1, 5 bases. The CDR3 sequence is 16 residues long. Germline values: CDR1 MGHRA, CDR2 YSYEKL.

The rearrangement joins TRBV11-2 to TRBJ2-1; TRBD2 might be the D (6 bases). The V end lost 5 bases, the J end lost 1 base, and 12 bases lay between the germline ends. The CDR3 loop spans 15 amino acids. The germline V gene has CDR1 SGHAT and CDR2 FQNNGV. CDR3 sequence reads: CASSLEGKSYNEQFF. CDR3 nucleotides: TGTGCCAGCAGCCTGGAGGGCAAGTCCTACAATGAGCAGTTCTTC.

Concerning this clonotype: A read error is possible here, since a much larger clone lies one base away. The gene calls are TRBV5-1 and TRBJ1-1; unclear D gene. CDR3 length: 13 residues. Germline V gene sequence: CDR1 SGHRS, CDR2 YFSETQ. DNA of the CDR3: TGCGCCATCAGCCCCAGTCCGTACACTGAAGCTTTCTTT. This codes for CAISPSPYTEAFF.

This clonotype was detected once. Since a much larger clone is just one base distant, this may be a read error. Because it lacks the conserved phenylalanine or tryptophan at the end, this CDR3 is likely a read error. The gene calls are TRBV2 and TRBJ2-1; TRBD2 might be the D (5 bases). V shed 7 bases and J shed 7 bases, with 17 bases lying between them. This CDR3 spans 14 amino acids. Germline-derived CDR1 and CDR2 are SNHLY and FYNNEI. The CDR3 is CASNGGDWKNEQFI. Written as DNA, the CDR3 is TGTGCCAGCAATGGAGGAGACTGGAAGAATGAGCAGTTCATC.